Listed below are T cell receptor beta chains from one sample, sequenced in a study of shared clonotypes between healthy human individuals. Measured with immunoSEQ multiplex PCR; TCRdb has only the in-frame clones, and not every one. Of about 480,000 clones listed, around 79% were seen once; the top ten hold approximately 12%. Sequencing used PBMCs. Source of these receptors: a middle-aged woman in good health. Some clones in this sample may be carry-over from other donors' samples. The CDR3 runs from the conserved cysteine through the conserved F or W. Fields, in order: J gene, D gene, V gene, CDR3 protein. A D gene is named only where the DNA matches it firmly.

>TRBJ2-7|NA|TRBV28
CASSGFSYEQYF
>TRBJ2-5|TRBD1|TRBV19
CASSPGTGGRETQYF
>TRBJ2-1|TRBD1|TRBV7-3
CASSFDRGNEQFF
>TRBJ1-5|NA|TRBV2
CASRGDNNQPQHF
>TRBJ1-4|TRBD1|TRBV25-1
CASSGYMTGAGEKLFF
>TRBJ1-5|NA|TRBV2
CASTRGLNQPQHF
>TRBJ2-1|TRBD2|TRBV4-1
CASSQETSGRRFF
>TRBJ2-5|TRBD2|TRBV19
CASSGGTIAGGRGETQYF
>TRBJ2-5|NA|TRBV4-3
CASSQSQGYQETQYF
>TRBJ2-7|TRBD2|TRBV7-6
CASSSRTGLAAYEQYF
>TRBJ2-5|NA|TRBV5-4
CASSPGTRIGETQYF
>TRBJ2-2|NA|TRBV15
CATSQMNTGELFF
>TRBJ1-5|TRBD1|TRBV7-3
CARVRQGKNQPQHF